Listed below are T cell receptor beta chains from one sample, sequenced in a study of blood T cell repertoires in COVID-19. Method: immunoSEQ multiplex PCR; TCRdb's copy keeps in-frame clones and lacks some. The sample holds around 290,000 clones, 89% seen once. Sequencing was carried out using PBMCs or T cells enriched from blood (not recorded which). These receptors all stem from a woman in her thirties or forties who had recovered from COVID-19. CDR3s include the opening cysteine and the closing phenylalanine or tryptophan. Fields, in order: clone size, J gene, CDR3 length, V gene, D gene, CDR3 DNA, CDR3 protein. The D gene is left open where the match is weak. Clone size is given for some rows only: seen once, a few or many times, or a class if the clone is expanded.

>-|TRBJ2-1|11|TRBV12-3/TRBV12-4|-
TGTGCCAGCAGTTATCAGGGCAGGCAGTTCTTC
CASSYQGRQFF
>-|TRBJ2-2|13|TRBV7-2|-
TGTGCCAGCAGGCCCAATAGGGGCGGGGAGCTGTTTTTT
CASRPNRGGELFF
>-|TRBJ1-5|16|TRBV19|-
TGTGCCAGTAGGTGGGGGGGGGCGCGGGAAGGGCAGCCCCAGCATTTT
CASRWGGAREGQPQHF
>-|TRBJ2-4|15|TRBV19|-
TGTGCCAGTAGTATAAGGAACGGAGCCGGAAACATTCAGTACTTC
CASSIRNGAGNIQYF
>-|TRBJ1-1|15|TRBV7-3|TRBD1
TGTGCCAGCAGCCCAACGGGACAGGGCGGCACTGAAGCTTTCTTT
CASSPTGQGGTEAFF
>-|TRBJ2-1|13|TRBV3-1/TRBV3-2|-
TGTGCCAGCAGCCAACCCCGGGTAAATGAGCAGTTCTTC
CASSQPRVNEQFF
>-|TRBJ2-1|17|TRBV27|-
TGTGCCAGCAGTTTATCGGGGTACGGGAGCTCCTACAATGAGCAGTTCTTC
CASSLSGYGSSYNEQFF
>-|TRBJ1-1|17|TRBV6-1|-
TGTGCCAGCAGTGAGGACGGGTGGGGGCCCCGGAACACTGAAGCTTTCTTT
CASSEDGWGPRNTEAFF
>-|TRBJ1-1|12|TRBV27|-
TGTGCCAGCATTACGGGGGGGCGGGAGGCTTTCTTT
CASITGGREAFF
>-|TRBJ2-3|15|TRBV6-2/TRBV6-3|TRBD2
TGTGCCAGCAGTCAGGGACTAGCGGGAGGGAATACGCAGTATTTT
CASSQGLAGGNTQYF
>-|TRBJ1-1|14|TRBV29-1|TRBD1
TGCAGCGTTGAGTTTCGACAGGGGGTTTCTGAAGCTTTCTTT
CSVEFRQGVSEAFF
>-|TRBJ1-1|15|TRBV19|TRBD1
TGTGCCAGTACTCAGACAGGGGGCGTCTACACTGAAGCTTTCTTT
CASTQTGGVYTEAFF
>-|TRBJ2-6|15|TRBV5-1|TRBD1
TGCGCCAGCAGCCGACAGGGTCCTGGGGCCAACGTCCTGACTTTC
CASSRQGPGANVLTF
>-|TRBJ2-1|13|TRBV5-4|TRBD2
TGTGCCAGCCCCTCACTAGCGGGGAATGAGCAGTTCTTC
CASPSLAGNEQFF
>-|TRBJ2-7|14|TRBV18|-
TGTGCCAGCTCACCATCACATCCTGACTACGAGCAGTACTTC
CASSPSHPDYEQYF
>once|TRBJ2-2|13|TRBV14|-
TGTGCCAGCAGCCAAGATCGGGCAGGGCAGCTGTTTTTT
CASSQDRAGQLFF
>-|TRBJ2-1|16|TRBV7-6|TRBD2
TGTGCCAGCAGCCGGACTCTAGCGGGGGGGAACAATGAGCAGTTCTTC
CASSRTLAGGNNEQFF
>-|TRBJ2-7|13|TRBV30|TRBD2
TGTGCCCTTCAAGTGGGGGGGGTCCACGAGCAGTACTTC
CALQVGGVHEQYF
>-|TRBJ2-5|15|TRBV11-2|TRBD2
TGTGCCAGTGGGTTAGCGGGGGGGCTTGGAGAGACCCAGTACTTC
CASGLAGGLGETQYF
>-|TRBJ2-7|12|TRBV29-1|-
TGCAGCGTTGAGTACGGTTCCTACGAGCAGTACTTC
CSVEYGSYEQYF
>-|TRBJ2-1|13|TRBV18|-
TGTGCCAGCTCAACCACAGGTCAGAATGAGCAGTTCTTC
CASSTTGQNEQFF
>-|TRBJ1-2|12|TRBV7-2|-
TGTGCCAGCAGCGGAGAAAGGGGTGGCTACACCTTC
CASSGERGGYTF
>-|TRBJ2-7|14|TRBV18|-
TGTGCCAGCTCCGAGACAGGTGGCTGGAACGAGCAGTACTTC
CASSETGGWNEQYF
>once|TRBJ1-2|15|TRBV18|-
TGTGCCAGCTCACGCAACCAGGGTGCTAACTATGGCTACACCTTC
CASSRNQGANYGYTF
>-|TRBJ2-7|15|TRBV7-2|-
TGTGCCAGCAGCTTCGACCCGAGGAGCTCCTACGAGCAGTACTTC
CASSFDPRSSYEQYF
>-|TRBJ2-5|13|TRBV5-4|TRBD1
TGTGCCAGCAGCCCTGGGACAGAAGAGACCCAGTACTTC
CASSPGTEETQYF
>-|TRBJ2-5|17|TRBV7-7|TRBD2
TGTGCTAGCAGCTTAGGGCATTCGGGGGGGGCCCGAGAGACCCAGTACTTC
CASSLGHSGGARETQYF
>-|TRBJ1-5|16|TRBV27|-
TGTGCCAGCAGTTTAGGGGTTGGGGGCGGCAATCAGCCCCAGCATTTT
CASSLGVGGGNQPQHF